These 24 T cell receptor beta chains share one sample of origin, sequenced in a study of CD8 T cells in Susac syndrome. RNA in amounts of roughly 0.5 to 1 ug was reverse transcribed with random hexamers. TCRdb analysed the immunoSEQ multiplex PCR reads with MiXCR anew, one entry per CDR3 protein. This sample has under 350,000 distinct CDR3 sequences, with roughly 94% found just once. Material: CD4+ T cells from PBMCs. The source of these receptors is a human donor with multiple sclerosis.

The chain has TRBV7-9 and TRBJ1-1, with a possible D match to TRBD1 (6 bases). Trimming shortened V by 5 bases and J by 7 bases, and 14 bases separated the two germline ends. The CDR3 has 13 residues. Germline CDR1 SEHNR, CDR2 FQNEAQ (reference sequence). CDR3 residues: CASSVPQGREAFF. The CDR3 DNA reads TGTGCCAGCAGCGTACCCCAGGGGCGTGAAGCTTTCTTT.

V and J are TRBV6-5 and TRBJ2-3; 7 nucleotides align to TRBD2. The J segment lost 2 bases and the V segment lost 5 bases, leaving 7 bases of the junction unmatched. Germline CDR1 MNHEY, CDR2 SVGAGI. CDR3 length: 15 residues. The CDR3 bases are TGTGCCAGCAGTCCCTGGGGGGGTATCACAGATACGCAGTATTTT. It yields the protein CASSPWGGITDTQYF.

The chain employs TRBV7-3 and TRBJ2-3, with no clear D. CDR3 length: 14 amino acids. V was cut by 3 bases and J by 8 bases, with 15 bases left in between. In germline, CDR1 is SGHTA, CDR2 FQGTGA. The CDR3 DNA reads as TGTGCCAGCAGCTTGGGCACCTTTAAGGGTACGCAGTATTTT. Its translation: CASSLGTFKGTQYF.

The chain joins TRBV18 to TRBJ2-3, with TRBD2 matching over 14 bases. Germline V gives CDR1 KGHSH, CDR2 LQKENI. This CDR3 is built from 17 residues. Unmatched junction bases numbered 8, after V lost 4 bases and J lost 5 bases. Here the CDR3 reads CASSLNSGLAGGDTQYF. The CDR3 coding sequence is TGTGCCAGCTCACTCAACAGCGGACTAGCGGGGGGAGATACGCAGTATTTT.

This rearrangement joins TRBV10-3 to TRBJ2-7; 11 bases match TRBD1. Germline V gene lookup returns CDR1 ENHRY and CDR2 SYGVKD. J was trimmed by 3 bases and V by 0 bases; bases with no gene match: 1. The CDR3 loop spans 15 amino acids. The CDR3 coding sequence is TGTGCCATCAGTGAGTCCGGGACAGGGGGCTACGAGCAGTACTTC. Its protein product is CAISESGTGGYEQYF.

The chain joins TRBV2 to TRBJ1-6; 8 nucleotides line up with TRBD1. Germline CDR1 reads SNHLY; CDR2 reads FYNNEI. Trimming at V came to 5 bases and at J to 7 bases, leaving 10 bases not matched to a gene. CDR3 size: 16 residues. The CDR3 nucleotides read TGTGCCAGCAGTCCTACTGAACAGGGGGGGAATTCACCCCTCCACTTT. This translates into CASSPTEQGGNSPLHF. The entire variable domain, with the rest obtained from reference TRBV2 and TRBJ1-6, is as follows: EPEVTQTPSHQVTQMGQEVILRCVPISNHLYFYWYRQILGQKVEFLVSFYNNEISEKSEIFDDQFSVERPDGSNFTLKIRSTKLEDSAMYFCASSPTEQGGNSPLHFGNGTRLTVT.

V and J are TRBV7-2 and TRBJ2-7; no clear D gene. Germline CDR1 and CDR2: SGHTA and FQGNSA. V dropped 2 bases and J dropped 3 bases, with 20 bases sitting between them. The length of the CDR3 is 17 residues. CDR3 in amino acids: CASSLRVTLRPHYEQYF. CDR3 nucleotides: TGTGCCAGCAGCTTACGCGTCACACTCCGACCTCACTACGAGCAGTACTTC.

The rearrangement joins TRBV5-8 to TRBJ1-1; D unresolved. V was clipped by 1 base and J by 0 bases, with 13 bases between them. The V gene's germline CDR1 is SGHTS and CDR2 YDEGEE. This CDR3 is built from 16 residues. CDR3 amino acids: CASSLSGILMNTEAFF. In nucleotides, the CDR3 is TGTGCCAGCAGCTTGTCCGGGATCCTTATGAACACTGAAGCTTTCTTT.

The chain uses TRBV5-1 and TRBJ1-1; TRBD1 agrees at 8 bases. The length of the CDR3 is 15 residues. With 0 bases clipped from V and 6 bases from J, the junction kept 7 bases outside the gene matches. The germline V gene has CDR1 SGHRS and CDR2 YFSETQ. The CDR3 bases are TGCGCCAGCAGCTTGGTTGGTGGACAGGGCGCTGAAGCTTTCTTT. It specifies CASSLVGGQGAEAFF.

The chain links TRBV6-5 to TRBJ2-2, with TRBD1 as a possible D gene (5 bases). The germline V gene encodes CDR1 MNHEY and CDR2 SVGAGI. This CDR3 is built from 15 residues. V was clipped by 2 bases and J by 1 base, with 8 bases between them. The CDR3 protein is CASSYETGNTGELFF. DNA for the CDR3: TGTGCCAGCAGTTACGAAACAGGGAACACCGGGGAGCTGTTTTTT.

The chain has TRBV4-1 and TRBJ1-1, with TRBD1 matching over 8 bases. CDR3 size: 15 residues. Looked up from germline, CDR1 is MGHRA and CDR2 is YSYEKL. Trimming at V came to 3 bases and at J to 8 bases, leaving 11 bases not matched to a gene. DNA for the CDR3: TGCGCCAGCAGCCAGACCGGGACAGGCCCGTGGGAAGCTTTCTTT. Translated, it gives CASSQTGTGPWEAFF.

CDR3 nucleotide sequence: TGTGCCAGCAGCCTTGGGAGCGGGGGGTACGAGCAGTACTTC. Translation gives CASSLGSGGYEQYF. V usage is TRBV3-1 and J usage is TRBJ2-7, with 9 bases fitting TRBD2. The CDR3 loop spans 14 amino acids. Trimming took 4 bases from V and 4 from J; bases not matched to a gene: 5. Per germline, CDR1 LGHDT and CDR2 YNNKEL (reference sequence).

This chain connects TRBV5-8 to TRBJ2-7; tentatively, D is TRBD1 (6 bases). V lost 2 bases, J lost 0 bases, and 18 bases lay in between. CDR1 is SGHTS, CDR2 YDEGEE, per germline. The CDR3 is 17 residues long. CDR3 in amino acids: CASSFGKRQVFSYEQYF. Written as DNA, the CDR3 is TGTGCCAGCAGCTTCGGAAAACGACAGGTTTTCTCCTACGAGCAGTACTTC.

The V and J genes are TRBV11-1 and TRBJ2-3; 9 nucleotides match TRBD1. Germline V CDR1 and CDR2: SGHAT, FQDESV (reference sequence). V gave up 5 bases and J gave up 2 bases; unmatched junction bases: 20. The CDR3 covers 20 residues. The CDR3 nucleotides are TGTGCCAGCAGCCGGTGGGCAACAGGGGGCGCGGGTAAGGACACAGATACGCAGTATTTT. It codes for CASSRWATGGAGKDTDTQYF.

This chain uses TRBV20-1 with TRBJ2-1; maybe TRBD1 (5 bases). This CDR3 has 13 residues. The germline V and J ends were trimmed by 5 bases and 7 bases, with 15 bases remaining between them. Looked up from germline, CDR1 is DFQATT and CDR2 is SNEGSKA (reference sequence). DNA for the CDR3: TGCAGTGCTCCGCATGAAGACAGAAATGAGCAGTTCTTC. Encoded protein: CSAPHEDRNEQFF.

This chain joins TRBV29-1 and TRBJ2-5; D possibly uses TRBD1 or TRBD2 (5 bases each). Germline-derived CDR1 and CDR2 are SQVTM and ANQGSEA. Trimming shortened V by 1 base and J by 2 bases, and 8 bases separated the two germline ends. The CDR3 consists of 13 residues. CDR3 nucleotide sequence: TGCAGCGTTGAAGGGGGACCTCAAGAGACCCAGTACTTC. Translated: CSVEGGPQETQYF.

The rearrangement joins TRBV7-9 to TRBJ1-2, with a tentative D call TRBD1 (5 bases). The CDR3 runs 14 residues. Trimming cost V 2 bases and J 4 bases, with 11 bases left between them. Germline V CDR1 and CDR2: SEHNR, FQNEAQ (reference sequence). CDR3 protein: CASSLTEGPYGYTF. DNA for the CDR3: TGTGCCAGCAGCTTAACCGAGGGACCCTATGGCTACACCTTC.

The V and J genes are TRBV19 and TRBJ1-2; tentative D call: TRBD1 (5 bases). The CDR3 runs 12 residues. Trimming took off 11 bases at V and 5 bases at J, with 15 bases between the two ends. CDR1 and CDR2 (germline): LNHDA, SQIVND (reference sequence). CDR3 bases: TGTGCCTCGAAGAGGGGAGCGTATGGCTACACCTTC. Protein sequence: CASKRGAYGYTF.

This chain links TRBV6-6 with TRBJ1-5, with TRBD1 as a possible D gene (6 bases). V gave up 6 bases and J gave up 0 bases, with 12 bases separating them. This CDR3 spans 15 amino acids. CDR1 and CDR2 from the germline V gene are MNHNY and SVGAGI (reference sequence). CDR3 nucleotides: TGTGCCAGCAGCGGCGGACAGTTTAGCAATCAGCCCCAGCATTTT. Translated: CASSGGQFSNQPQHF.

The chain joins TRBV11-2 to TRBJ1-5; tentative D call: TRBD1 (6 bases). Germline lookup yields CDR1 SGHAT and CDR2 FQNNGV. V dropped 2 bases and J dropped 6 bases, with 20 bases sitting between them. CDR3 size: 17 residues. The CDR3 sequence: CASSLRFNRGKGQPQHF. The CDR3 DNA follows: TGTGCCAGCAGCTTAAGGTTCAATAGGGGGAAGGGTCAGCCCCAGCATTTT.

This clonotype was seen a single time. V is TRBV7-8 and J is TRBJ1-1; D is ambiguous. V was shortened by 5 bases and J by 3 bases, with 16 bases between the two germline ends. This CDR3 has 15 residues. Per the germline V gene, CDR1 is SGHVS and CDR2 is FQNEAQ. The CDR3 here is CASSHNSWGDTEAFF. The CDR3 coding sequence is TGTGCCAGCAGCCATAACTCCTGGGGAGACACTGAAGCTTTCTTT.

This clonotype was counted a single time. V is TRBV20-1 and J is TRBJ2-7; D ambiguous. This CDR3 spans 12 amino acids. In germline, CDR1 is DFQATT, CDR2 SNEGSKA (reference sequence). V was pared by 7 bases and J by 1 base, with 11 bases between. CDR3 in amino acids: CSVSGRSYEQYF. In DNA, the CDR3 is TGCAGTGTTTCGGGTCGATCCTACGAGCAGTACTTC.

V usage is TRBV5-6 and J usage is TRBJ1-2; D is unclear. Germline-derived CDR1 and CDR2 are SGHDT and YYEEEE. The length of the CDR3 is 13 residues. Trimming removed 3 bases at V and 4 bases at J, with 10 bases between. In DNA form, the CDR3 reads TGTGCCAGCAGCTCCCGCCGGGCCTATGGCTACACCTTC. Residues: CASSSRRAYGYTF.

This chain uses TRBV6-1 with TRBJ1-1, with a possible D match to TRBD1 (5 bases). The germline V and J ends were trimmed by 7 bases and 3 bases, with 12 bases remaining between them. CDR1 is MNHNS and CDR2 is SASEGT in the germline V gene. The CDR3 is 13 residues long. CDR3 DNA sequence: TGTGCCAGCACCAGGGTTAGGGACACTGAAGCTTTCTTT. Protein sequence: CASTRVRDTEAFF.